These 8 T cell receptor beta chains originate from one sample sequenced in a study of molecular identifiers for immune sequencing clone quantification. TCRdb reanalysed the PCR reads using MiXCR and keeps one entry per CDR3 protein. Of 550,000 to 750,000 distinct CDR3 sequences listed, just under 20% were seen once; the top ten hold around 0.86%. The sample consisted of naive CD8+ T cells from blood, with Jurkat cell RNA spiked in. As for subset: FACS-sorted CD8+CD4-CCR7+CD45RA+ naive T cells. These receptors originate from a human donor in good health. Some libraries in this study had Jurkat cell RNA spiked in.

This clonotype was seen many times. This chain connects TRBV19 to TRBJ1-2, with 9 bases that match TRBD1. Germline trimming cut 5 bases from V and 7 bases from J; bases unmatched to any gene: 5. In germline, CDR1 is LNHDA, CDR2 SQIVND (reference sequence). This CDR3 contains 13 residues. The CDR3 is CASSPQGAPGYTF. CDR3 DNA: TGTGCCAGTAGTCCACAGGGGGCCCCTGGCTACACCTTC. Full variable domain (missing parts from reference TRBV19 and TRBJ1-2): DGGITQSPKYLFRKEGQNVTLSCEQNLNHDAMYWYRQDPGQGLRLIYYSQIVNDFQKGDIAEGYSVSREKKESFPLTVTSAQKNPTAFYLCASSPQGAPGYTFGSGTRLTVV.

This clonotype has just one count. A much larger clone differs from this one at a single base, so this may be a read error. Because the CDR3 is missing its conserved closing phenylalanine or tryptophan, this is likely a read error. This chain uses TRBV6-6 with TRBJ1-5, with a tentative D call TRBD1 (5 bases). V was clipped by 8 bases and J by 1 base, with 24 bases between them. This CDR3 contains 18 residues. The germline V gene encodes CDR1 MNHNY and CDR2 SVGAGI (reference sequence). The CDR3 nucleotides read TGTGCCAGCGAAACCGACATCATGGGGGTGAGAAGCAATCAGCCCCAGCATTCT. Amino acid sequence: CASETDIMGVRSNQPQHS.

This clonotype was counted ten times or more. This sequence joins TRBV4-1 and TRBJ1-5; D uncertain. Trimming took 0 bases from V and 4 from J, leaving 10 bases between them. Germline V CDR1 and CDR2: MGHRA, YSYEKL. The CDR3 length is 15 residues. For the CDR3, the DNA is TGCGCCAGCAGCCAAGATCGCGGCCAAAATCAGCCCCAGCATTTT. Amino acids: CASSQDRGQNQPQHF.

This clonotype occurred many times. The chain joins TRBV20-1 to TRBJ2-5; 12 bases line up with TRBD2. Germline loops: CDR1 DFQATT, CDR2 SNEGSKA (reference sequence). The J segment lost 5 bases and the V segment lost 2 bases, leaving 3 bases of the junction unmatched. The CDR3 spans 14 residues. The CDR3 bases are TGCAGTGCTAGACTAGCGGGAGGGTTCGAGACCCAGTACTTC. Translation gives CSARLAGGFETQYF.

This clonotype appeared many times. The chain uses TRBV7-9 and TRBJ2-7; D unresolved. V was trimmed by 5 bases and J by 2 bases, leaving 7 bases between them. The CDR3 has 12 residues. Germline CDR1 SEHNR, CDR2 FQNEAQ (reference sequence). This CDR3 is CASSPLTYEQYF. The CDR3 DNA reads as TGTGCCAGCAGCCCTCTAACCTACGAGCAGTACTTC.

In its sample, this clonotype was seen many times. The rearrangement uses TRBV27 and TRBJ1-5, with D maybe TRBD1 (5 bases). There are 17 residues in the CDR3. V was shortened by 5 bases and J by 0 bases, with 17 bases between the two germline ends. Germline loops: CDR1 MNHEY, CDR2 SMNVEV (reference sequence). In nucleotides, the CDR3 is TGTGCCAGCAGTCCCCTGGGGGGATATTTTAGCAATCAGCCCCAGCATTTT. This encodes CASSPLGGYFSNQPQHF.

To note about this clonotype: Being one base from a much bigger clone, this may be a read error. CDR3: CASSWSIWDRQFATNEKLLF. Here the CDR3 DNA reads TGTGCCAGCAGCTGGAGTATTTGGGACAGACAATTTGCAACTAATGAAAAACTGCTTTTT. The rearrangement uses TRBV7-9 and TRBJ1-4; TRBD1 matches 7 bases. Germline-derived CDR1 and CDR2 are SEHNR and FQNEAQ (reference sequence). This CDR3 spans 20 amino acids.

This clonotype showed up many times. V is TRBV11-2 and J is TRBJ2-5; maybe TRBD2 (5 bases). This CDR3 has 15 amino acids. Germline V lookup: CDR1 SGHAT, CDR2 FQNNGV. Trimming took 2 bases from V and 5 from J, leaving 15 bases between them. Written as DNA, the CDR3 is TGTGCCAGCAGCTTATTGGTGAGGGTTGAGGAGACCCAGTACTTC. This codes for CASSLLVRVEETQYF.